The entry below gives a single TCR beta chain sequence along with its context. As yet, its antigen is unknown. This record comes from a study of cytomegalovirus exposure and HLA in healthy donors. Study outcomes and limitations: Across donors, presence/absence analyses took sequencing depth to be roughly uniform. Previous analysis showed most TCR beta V segments were productive about 87% or about 30% of the time. TCR beta V- and J-gene trimming was later associated with a missense DCLRE1C variant. Some V segments, TRBV6-2 and TRBV6-3 among them, were indistinguishable and were therefore excluded.

The V end was cut by 5 bases, the J end by 2 bases, with 15 bases between. The CDR3 has 15 amino acids. Germline loops: CDR1 MNHEY, CDR2 SVGAGI. Amplification used 60 Vbeta primers and 13 Jbeta primers. Repertoires were generated with immunoSEQ multiplex PCR, while TCRdb's copy carries only in-frame clones and drops some. The table records approximately 89,000 clones, 75% to 90% of them present only once. This sequence joins TRBV6-5 and TRBJ1-2; a possible D gene is TRBD1 (6 bases). This TCR was sampled from a man in his forties or fifties in good health and CMV-seropositive. Sample: PBMCs. The CDR3 nucleotides read TGTGCCAGCAGTAATCCGGACAGCATCAACTATGGCTACACCTTC. It encodes CASSNPDSINYGYTF.